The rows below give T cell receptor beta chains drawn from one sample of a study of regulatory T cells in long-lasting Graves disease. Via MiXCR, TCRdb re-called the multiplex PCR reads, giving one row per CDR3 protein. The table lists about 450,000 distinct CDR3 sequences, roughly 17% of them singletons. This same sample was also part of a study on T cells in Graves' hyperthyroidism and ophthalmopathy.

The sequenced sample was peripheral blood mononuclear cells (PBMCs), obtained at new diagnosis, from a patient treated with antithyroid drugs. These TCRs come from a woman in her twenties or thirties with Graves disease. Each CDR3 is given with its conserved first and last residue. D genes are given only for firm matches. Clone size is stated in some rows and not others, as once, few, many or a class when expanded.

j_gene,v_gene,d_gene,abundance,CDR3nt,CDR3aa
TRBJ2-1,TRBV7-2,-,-,TGTGCCAGCAGCTGCAGGGGTTTTGGCTACAATGAGCAGTTCTTC,CASSCRGFGYNEQFF
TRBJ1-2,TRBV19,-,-,TGTGCCAGTAGCGTGATCCTAGGGGGCTACACCTTC,CASSVILGGYTF
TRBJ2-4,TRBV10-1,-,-,TGCGCCAGCAGTCCGACTATAGCCAAAAACATTCAGTACTTC,CASSPTIAKNIQYF
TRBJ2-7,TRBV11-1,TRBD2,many,TGTGCCAGCAGCTTCTCCCCTAGCGGGAGTAACGGCGAGCAGTACTTC,CASSFSPSGSNGEQYF
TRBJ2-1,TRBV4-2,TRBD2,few,TGTGCCAGCAGCCAACAGCTAGCGGGAGGCCCGGTGGATGAGCAGTTCTTC,CASSQQLAGGPVDEQFF
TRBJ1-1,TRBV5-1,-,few,TGCGCCAGCAGCTTGGTTCCAGGGGCGAACACTGAAGCTTTCTTT,CASSLVPGANTEAFF
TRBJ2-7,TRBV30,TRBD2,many,TGTGCCTGGAGCGATTTAGCGGGAGCCAATTACGAGCAGTACTTC,CAWSDLAGANYEQYF
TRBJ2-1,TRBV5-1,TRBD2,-,TGCGCCAGCAGCTTGGGCAGGGGGCATGGGACTAGCGATCGTGAGCAGTTCTTC,CASSLGRGHGTSDREQFF
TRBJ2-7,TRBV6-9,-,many,TGTGCCAGCAGTTACGGGTCAGGCCTAAGCTACGAGCAGTACTTC,CASSYGSGLSYEQYF
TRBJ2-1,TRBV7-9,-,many,TGTGCCAGCAGCTTACCTTCCTACAATGAGCAGTTCTTC,CASSLPSYNEQFF
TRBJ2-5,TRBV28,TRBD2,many,TGTGCCAGCAGTTTTTTGGGGAGGGCACTAGGAGAGACCCAGTACTTC,CASSFLGRALGETQYF
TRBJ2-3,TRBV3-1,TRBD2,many,TGTGCCAGCAGCTCCTCGCTAGCGGGAGGGCGTGGGGGCACAGATACGCAGTATTTT,CASSSSLAGGRGGTDTQYF
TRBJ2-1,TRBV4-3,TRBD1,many,TGCGCCAGCCTCCCCCAATCCGGGACAGCTTCCTACAATGAGCAGTTCTTC,CASLPQSGTASYNEQFF